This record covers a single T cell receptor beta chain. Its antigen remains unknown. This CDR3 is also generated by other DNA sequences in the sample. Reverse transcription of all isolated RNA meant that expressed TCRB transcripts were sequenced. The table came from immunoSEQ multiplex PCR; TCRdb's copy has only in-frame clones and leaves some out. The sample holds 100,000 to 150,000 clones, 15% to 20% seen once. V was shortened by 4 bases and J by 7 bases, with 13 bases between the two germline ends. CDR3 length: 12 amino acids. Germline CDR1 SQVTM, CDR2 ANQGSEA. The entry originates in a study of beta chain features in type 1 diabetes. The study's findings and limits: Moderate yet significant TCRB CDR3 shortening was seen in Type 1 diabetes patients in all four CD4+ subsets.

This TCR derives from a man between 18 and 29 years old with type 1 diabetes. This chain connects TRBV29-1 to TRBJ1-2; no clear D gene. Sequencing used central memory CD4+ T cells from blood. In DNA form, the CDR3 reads TGCAGCGTTGGGTGGGGAGGGCCTGGCTACACCTTC. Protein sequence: CSVGWGGPGYTF.